This T cell receptor (beta chain) was retrieved from a study of T cell changes during pregnancy in multiple sclerosis. The data were produced by immunoSEQ multiplex PCR, yet TCRdb's version contains in-frame clones alone and is incomplete. Found here are roughly 90,000 clones, about 94% of them singletons; the top ten hold 2% to 2.5%. The CDR3 is 15 residues long. Trimming shortened V by 0 bases and J by 13 bases, and 18 bases separated the two germline ends. The germline gives CDR1 LGHNA, CDR2 YNFKEQ. The gene calls are TRBV4-2 and TRBJ1-4; D may be TRBD1 (5 bases). The sample in question was peripheral blood, obtained in the third trimester of pregnancy. The receptor was derived from a female donor with multiple sclerosis, enrolled in a pregnancy study. CDR3 sequence reads: CASSQEEVGGEGLFF. The CDR3, as DNA: TGTGCCAGCAGCCAAGAGGAGGTGGGGGGGGAGGGACTGTTTTTT.